Reported below is one TCR beta chain. Participant-reported clinical history was the basis for cohort assignment. Cohort 3 recovered donors had two negative PCRs, clearance, or symptom resolution. V dropped 3 bases and J dropped 6; count of bases not matched to a gene: 1. Germline values: CDR1 WNHNN, CDR2 SYGVQD (reference sequence). This CDR3 has 13 amino acids. The sample is drawn from a study of blood T cell repertoires in COVID-19. Study information: The United States, Italy and Spain were the sources of the acute and convalescent COVID-19 samples.

As handled by the study authors: For nucleated cells, counts were estimated from reference gene primer amplification. Produced via immunoSEQ multiplex PCR; TCRdb's table is partial and in-frame only. From that table come the V and J calls and clone size; the DNA was used to work out D and trimming. The sample lists around 300,000 clones; more than 75% were seen once. The sequencing input was PBMCs or T cells enriched from blood (not recorded which). This clonotype was sampled from a woman aged 18-29 years who had recovered from COVID-19. This chain links TRBV10-1 with TRBJ2-2, with 7 bases lining up with TRBD1. The CDR3 sequence: CASSEQGPGELFF. The CDR3 DNA is TGCGCCAGCAGTGAACAGGGGCCCGGGGAGCTGTTTTTT.